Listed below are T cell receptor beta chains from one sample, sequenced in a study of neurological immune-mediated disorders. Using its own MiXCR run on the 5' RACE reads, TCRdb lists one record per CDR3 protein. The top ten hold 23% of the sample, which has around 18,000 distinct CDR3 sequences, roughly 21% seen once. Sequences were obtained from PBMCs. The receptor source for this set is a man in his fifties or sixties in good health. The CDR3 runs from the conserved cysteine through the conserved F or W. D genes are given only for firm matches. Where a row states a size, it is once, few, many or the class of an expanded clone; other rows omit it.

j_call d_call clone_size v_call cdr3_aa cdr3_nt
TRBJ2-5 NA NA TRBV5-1 CASSLSVSRETQYF TGCGCCAGCAGCTTGTCGGTTAGCAGGGAGACACAGTACTTC
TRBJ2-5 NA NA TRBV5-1 CASTWRGGETQYF TGCGCCAGCACCTGGAGGGGAGGTGAGACCCAGTACTTC
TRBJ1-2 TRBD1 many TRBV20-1 CSAREGQGASGYTF TGCAGTGCTAGAGAAGGACAGGGGGCCTCTGGCTACACCTTC
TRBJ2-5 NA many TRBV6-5 CASSYSGTRQETQYF TGTGCCAGCAGTTATTCCGGCACCCGGCAAGAGACCCAGTACTTC
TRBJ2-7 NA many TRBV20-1 CSARDGQSYEQYF TGCAGTGCTAGGGACGGACAGAGCTACGAGCAGTACTTC
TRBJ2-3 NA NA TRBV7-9 CASSGAGDTQYF TGTGCCAGCAGCGGGGCGGGAGATACGCAGTATTTT
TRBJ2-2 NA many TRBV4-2 CASSQDYSSTGELFF TGTGCCAGCAGCCAAGATTATAGCTCGACCGGGGAGCTGTTTTTT
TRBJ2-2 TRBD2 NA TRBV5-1 CASSSGSGGLANTWELFF TGCGCCAGCAGCTCGGGTAGCGGGGGACTCGCGAACACCTGGGAGCTGTTTTTT
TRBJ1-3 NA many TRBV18 CASSSVGSGNTIYF TGTGCCAGCTCATCCGTTGGATCTGGAAACACCATATATTTT
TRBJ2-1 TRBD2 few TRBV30 CAWSVIAGGLNEQFF TGTGCCTGGAGTGTAATAGCGGGAGGCCTCAATGAGCAGTTCTTC
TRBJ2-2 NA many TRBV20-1 CSAPQGGTGELFF TGCAGTGCCCCACAGGGAGGCACCGGGGAGCTGTTTTTT
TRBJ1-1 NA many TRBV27 CASSRRGSNTEAFF TGTGCCAGCAGCCGTAGGGGATCGAACACTGAAGCTTTCTTT
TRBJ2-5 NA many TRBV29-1 CSVDRDGGTQYF TGCAGCGTTGACAGGGACGGCGGGACCCAGTACTTC
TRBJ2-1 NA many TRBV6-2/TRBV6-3 CASSYVGSNEQFF TGTGCCAGCAGTTACGTCGGGAGCAATGAGCAGTTCTTC
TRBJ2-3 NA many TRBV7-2 CASLRRPNTDTQYF TGTGCCAGCTTACGGCGACCTAACACAGATACGCAGTATTTT
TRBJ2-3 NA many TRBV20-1 CSAADREGRADTQYF TGCAGTGCTGCCGACAGGGAGGGTCGGGCAGATACGCAGTATTTT